This entry describes one TCR beta chain. This clone's antigen is unknown. Base quality data are lacking; no much larger clone is found one base away. This sample is drawn from a study of T cell responses to AZD1222 COVID-19 vaccine (dated by TCRdb to the early 2020s). In the study overall: AZD1222 recipients given second doses at about 4 weeks or at about 12 weeks were pooled, since spike-specific TCR depth and breadth were not found to differ between the two schedules. TCR sequencing covered some 240 trial participants: 200 to 220 given two doses of AZD1222 and 26 given two doses of MenACWY control vaccine. Enrollment into the trials was organized by age into subgroups of 18-55, 56-69 and 70-plus years, and those subgroups contained roughly 150, 30 and 60 TCR-sequenced participants, respectively.

The CDR3 regions of human TCRbeta chains were analyzed by immunosequencing. As for the authors' bioinformatics: Repertoire TCRs were matched against a reference library of SARS-CoV-2-specific TCRs generated with the MIRA antigen-specificity platform. Breadth was defined as the fraction of unique TCRs that were SARS-CoV-2-associated, and depth was defined as the fraction of total T cells that were SARS-CoV-2-associated. Using the MIRA data, every spike-specific TCR was mapped to the spike region that the TCR reacted to and assigned to either a CD4 or a CD8 class. Log10-transformed breadth and depth values were compared by one-way ANOVA with Sidak's multiple comparisons tests. TCRdb stores this immuneACCESS table with in-frame sequences only. Part of the clones is absent; in the studies checked, under half of the shortfall reflects unresolved V genes, and no reason is known for the rest. Clone size and the V and J calls come from that table; the DNA yielded D and trimming. This sample has under 150,000 clones in its table, and 80% to 95% of those were observed once. About 5% of the sample comes from the top ten.

Paper-wide results and their limitations: Conclusions about previously exposed vaccinees were limited because only six AZD1222 recipients were SARS-CoV-2 seropositive at baseline. Because no day 14 peak-response samples were available, the repertoires could be characterized only after the peak T cell response. The 56-69-year group was small, and its depth increase did not reach significance, likely because of low power. A significant rise in spike-specific TCR breadth and depth was observed after two AZD1222 doses relative to day 0 and relative to MenACWY recipients. Participants were mostly white British and included more females than males, and it was suggested by the authors that clonal diversity may have been underestimated. Reportedly, almost half of the unique spike-specific TCRs recognized epitopes lying outside the regions that are mutated in the B.1.351 and B.1.1.7 variants. Vaccine-associated CD4 TCRs spanned the whole spike protein, with dominant responses in regions 160-218 and 743-854.

This specimen's time point label, interpreted: baseline before first vaccination. Vaccinee samples came from UK trials COV001 and COV002, including a single-blind randomized controlled phase 2/3 trial of AZD1222 (ChAdOx1 nCoV-19) in healthy adults. For TCRbeta chain sequencing, PBMC samples from trial participants were taken at day 0 and at day 28 after the second dose. The sequence came from an adult in good health. Sample: peripheral blood, taken on day 0 of AZD1222 vaccination.

The DNA is as follows: TGCAGCGCTGTCGGTTTACTAGCGGGAGGGGTTGGCACAGATACGCAGTATTTT. This is translated as CSAVGLLAGGVGTDTQYF. Recombination joined TRBV29-1 with TRBJ2-3; the junction holds 13 bases that match TRBD2. Reading the germline V gene gives CDR1 SQVTM and CDR2 ANQGSEA. The V end gives up 7 bases and the J end 1 base, leaving 14 bases in the junction not matched to a gene. The CDR3 goes from the cysteine to the phenylalanine over 18 residues. The retained sequence is limited to the CDR3, 54 bases, with the frame set at the first base.